This T cell receptor (beta chain) was sequenced in a study of blood T cell repertoires in COVID-19. TCRdb keeps only in-frame clones here, not all; method: immunoSEQ multiplex PCR. This sample has some 390,000 clones; about 89% occur once, and the top ten carry about 1.4%. The germline CDR1 and CDR2 sequences are ENHRY and SYGVKD. The CDR3 extends over 14 amino acids. Points on this clone: Compared with germline, one end of the junction differs, possibly owing to a read error.

Input material: peripheral blood. The V call is TRBV10-3, the J call TRBJ2-7; a weak D match, TRBD2 (5 bases). This TCR was sampled from a middle-aged woman with COVID-19, enrolled during active disease. CDR3 sequence reads: CAISDLASLDEQYF. CDR3 DNA: TGTGCCATCAGTGACTTAGCGTCACTAGATGAGCAATACTTC.